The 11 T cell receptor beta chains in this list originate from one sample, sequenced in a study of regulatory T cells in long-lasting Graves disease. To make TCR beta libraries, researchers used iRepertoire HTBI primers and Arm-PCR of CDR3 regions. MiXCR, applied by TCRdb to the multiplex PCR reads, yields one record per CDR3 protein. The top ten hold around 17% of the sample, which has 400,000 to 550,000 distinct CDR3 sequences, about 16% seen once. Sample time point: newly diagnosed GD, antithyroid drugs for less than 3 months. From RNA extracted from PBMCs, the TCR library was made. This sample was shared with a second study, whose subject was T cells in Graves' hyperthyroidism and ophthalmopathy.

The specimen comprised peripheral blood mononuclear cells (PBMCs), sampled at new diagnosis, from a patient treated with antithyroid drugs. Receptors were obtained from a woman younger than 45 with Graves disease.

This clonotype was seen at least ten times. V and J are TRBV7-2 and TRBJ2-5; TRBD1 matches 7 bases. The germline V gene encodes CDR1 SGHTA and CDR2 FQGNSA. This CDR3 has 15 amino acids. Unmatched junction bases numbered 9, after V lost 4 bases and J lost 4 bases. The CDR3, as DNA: TGTGCCAGCAGCTCGCACGACAGGGTCGGAGAGACCCAGTACTTC. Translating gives CASSSHDRVGETQYF.

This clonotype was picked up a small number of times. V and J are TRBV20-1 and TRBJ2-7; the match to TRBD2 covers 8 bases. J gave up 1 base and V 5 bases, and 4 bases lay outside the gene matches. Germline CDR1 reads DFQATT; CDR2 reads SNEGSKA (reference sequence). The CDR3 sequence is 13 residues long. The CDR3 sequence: CSALLAASYEQYF. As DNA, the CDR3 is TGCAGTGCTTTACTAGCGGCATCCTACGAGCAGTACTTC.

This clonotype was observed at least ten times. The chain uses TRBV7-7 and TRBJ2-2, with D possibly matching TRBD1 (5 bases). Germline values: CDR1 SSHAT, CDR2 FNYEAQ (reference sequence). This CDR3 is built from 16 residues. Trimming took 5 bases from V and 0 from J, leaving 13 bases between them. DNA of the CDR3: TGTGCCAGCAGCCCACTTTCAGGGCCGAACACCGGGGAGCTGTTTTTT. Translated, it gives CASSPLSGPNTGELFF. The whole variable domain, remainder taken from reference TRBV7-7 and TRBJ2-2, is GAGVSQSPRYKVTKRGQDVTLRCDPISSHATLYWYQQALGQGPEFLTYFNYEAQPDKSGLPSDRFSAERPEGSISTLTIQRTEQRDSAMYRCASSPLSGPNTGELFFGEGSRLTVL.

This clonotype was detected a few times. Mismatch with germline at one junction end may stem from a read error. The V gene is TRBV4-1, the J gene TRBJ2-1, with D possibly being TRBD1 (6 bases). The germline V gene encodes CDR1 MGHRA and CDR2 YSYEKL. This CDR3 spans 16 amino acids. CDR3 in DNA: TGCACCAGCAGCCAGGACAGACAAGCGTCCTACAATGAGCAGTTCTTC. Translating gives CTSSQDRQASYNEQFF.

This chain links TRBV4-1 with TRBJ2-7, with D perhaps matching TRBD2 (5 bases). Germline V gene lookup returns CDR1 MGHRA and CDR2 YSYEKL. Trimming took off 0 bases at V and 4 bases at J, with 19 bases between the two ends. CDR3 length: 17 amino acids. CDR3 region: CASSQDSGLAAPYEQYF. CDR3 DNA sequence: TGCGCCAGCAGCCAAGACTCGGGGTTAGCAGCCCCTTACGAGCAGTACTTC.

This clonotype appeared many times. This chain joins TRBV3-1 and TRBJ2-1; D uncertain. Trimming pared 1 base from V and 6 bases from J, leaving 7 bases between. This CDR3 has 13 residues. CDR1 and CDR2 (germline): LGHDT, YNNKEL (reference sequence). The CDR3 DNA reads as TGTGCCAGCAGCCAAGGACACCTCAATGAGCAGTTCTTC. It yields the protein CASSQGHLNEQFF.

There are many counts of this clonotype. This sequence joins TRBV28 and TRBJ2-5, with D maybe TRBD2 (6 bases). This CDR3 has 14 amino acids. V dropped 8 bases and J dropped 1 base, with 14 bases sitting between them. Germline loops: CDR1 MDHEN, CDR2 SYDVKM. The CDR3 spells CASGSGTVQETQYF. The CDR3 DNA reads TGTGCCAGCGGTAGCGGAACCGTCCAAGAGACCCAGTACTTC. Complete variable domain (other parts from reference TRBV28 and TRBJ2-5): DVKVTQSSRYLVKRTGEKVFLECVQDMDHENMFWYRQDPGLGLRLIYFSYDVKMKEKGDIPEGYSVSREKKERFSLILESASTNQTSMYLCASGSGTVQETQYFGPGTRLLVL.

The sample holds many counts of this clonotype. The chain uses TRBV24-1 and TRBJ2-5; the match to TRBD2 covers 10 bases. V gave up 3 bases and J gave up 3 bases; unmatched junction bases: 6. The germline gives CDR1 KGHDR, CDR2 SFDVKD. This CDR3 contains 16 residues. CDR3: CATSDGSGRREETQYF. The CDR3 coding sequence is TGTGCCACCAGTGATGGTAGCGGGAGGCGTGAAGAGACCCAGTACTTC.

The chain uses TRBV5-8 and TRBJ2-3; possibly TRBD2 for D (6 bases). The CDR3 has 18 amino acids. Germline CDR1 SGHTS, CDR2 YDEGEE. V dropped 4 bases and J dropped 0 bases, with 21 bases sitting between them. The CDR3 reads CASSALGSGTTSTDTQYF. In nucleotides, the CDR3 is TGTGCCAGCAGCGCATTGGGTAGCGGAACTACTAGCACAGATACGCAGTATTTT. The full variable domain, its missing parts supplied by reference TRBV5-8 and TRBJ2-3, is EAGVTQSPTHLIKTRGQQATLRCSPISGHTSVYWYQQALGLGLQFLLWYDEGEERNRGNFPPRFSGRQFPNYSSELNVNALELEDSALYLCASSALGSGTTSTDTQYFGPGTRLTVL.

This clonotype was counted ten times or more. CDR3 sequence: CASSGGGLPSSYNEQFF. CDR3 DNA: TGCGCCAGCAGCGGGGGGGGACTCCCGAGCTCCTACAATGAGCAGTTCTTC. The chain links TRBV10-1 to TRBJ2-1; TRBD2 matches at 8 bases. V lost 6 bases, J lost 0 bases, and 10 bases stayed unmatched. Germline V gene lookup returns CDR1 WNHNN and CDR2 SYGVQD (reference sequence). The CDR3 contains 17 residues.

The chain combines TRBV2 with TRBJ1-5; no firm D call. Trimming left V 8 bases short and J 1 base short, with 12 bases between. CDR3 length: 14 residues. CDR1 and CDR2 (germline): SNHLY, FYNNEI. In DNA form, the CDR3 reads TGTGCCAGCGATCGGGAGACCAGCAATCAGCCCCAGCATTTT. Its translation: CASDRETSNQPQHF.